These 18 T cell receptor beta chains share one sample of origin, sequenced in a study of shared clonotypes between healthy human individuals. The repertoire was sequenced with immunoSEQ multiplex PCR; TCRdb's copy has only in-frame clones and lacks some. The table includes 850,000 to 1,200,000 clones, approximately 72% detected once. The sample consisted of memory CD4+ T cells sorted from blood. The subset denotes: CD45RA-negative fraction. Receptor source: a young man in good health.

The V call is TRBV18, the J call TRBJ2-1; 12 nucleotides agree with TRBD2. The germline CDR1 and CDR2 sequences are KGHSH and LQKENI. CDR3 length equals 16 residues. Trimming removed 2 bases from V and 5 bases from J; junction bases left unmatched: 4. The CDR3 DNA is TGTGCCAGCTCACCAGCTAGCGGGGGGGCCCACAATGAGCAGTTCTTC. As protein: CASSPASGGAHNEQFF.

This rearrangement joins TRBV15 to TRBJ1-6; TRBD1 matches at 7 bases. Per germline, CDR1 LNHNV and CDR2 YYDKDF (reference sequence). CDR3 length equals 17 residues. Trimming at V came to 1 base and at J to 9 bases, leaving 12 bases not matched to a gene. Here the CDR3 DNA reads TGTGCCACCAGCAGAGGCCGATCAGGGGGGTCGGGTTCACCCCTCCACTTT. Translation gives CATSRGRSGGSGSPLHF.

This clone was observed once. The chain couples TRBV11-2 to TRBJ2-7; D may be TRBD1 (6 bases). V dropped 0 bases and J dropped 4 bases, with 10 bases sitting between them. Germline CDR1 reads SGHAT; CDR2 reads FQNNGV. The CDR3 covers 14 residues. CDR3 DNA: TGTGCCAGCAGCTTAGATTTAGGGGGTTACGAGCAGTACTTC. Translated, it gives CASSLDLGGYEQYF.

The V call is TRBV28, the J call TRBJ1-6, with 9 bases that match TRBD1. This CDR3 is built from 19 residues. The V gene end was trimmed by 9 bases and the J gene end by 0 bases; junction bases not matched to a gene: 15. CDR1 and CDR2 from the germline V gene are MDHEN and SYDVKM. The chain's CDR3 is CASRASGQGPSSYNSPLHF. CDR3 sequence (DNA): TGTGCCAGTAGGGCCTCTGGACAGGGGCCGAGCTCCTATAATTCACCCCTCCACTTT.

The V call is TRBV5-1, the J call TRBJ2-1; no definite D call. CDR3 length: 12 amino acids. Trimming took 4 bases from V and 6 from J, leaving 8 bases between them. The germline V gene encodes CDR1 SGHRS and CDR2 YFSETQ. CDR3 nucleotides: TGCGCCAGCAGCGCCCCTAGCAATGAGCAGTTCTTC. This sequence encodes CASSAPSNEQFF.

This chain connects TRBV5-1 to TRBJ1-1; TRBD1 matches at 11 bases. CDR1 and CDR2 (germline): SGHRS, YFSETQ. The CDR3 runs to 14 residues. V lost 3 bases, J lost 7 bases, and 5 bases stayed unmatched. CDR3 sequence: CASSSGQGGREAFF. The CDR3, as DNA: TGCGCCAGCAGCTCGGGACAGGGGGGTCGTGAAGCTTTCTTT.

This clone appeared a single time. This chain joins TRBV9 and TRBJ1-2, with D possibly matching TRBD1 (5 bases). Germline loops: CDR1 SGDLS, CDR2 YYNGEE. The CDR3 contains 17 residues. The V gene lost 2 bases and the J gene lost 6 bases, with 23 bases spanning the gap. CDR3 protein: CASSVVRETDPRNGYTF. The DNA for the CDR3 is TGTGCCAGCAGCGTGGTACGAGAGACAGACCCTAGGAATGGCTACACCTTC.

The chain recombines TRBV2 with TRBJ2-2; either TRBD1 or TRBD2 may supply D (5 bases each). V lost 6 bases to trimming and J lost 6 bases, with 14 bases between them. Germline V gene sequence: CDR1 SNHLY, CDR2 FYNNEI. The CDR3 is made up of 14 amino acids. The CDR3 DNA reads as TGTGCCAGCAGGATAACAATGGGACCCGGGGAGCTGTTTTTT. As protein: CASRITMGPGELFF. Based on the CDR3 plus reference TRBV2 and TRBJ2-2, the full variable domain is EPEVTQTPSHQVTQMGQEVILRCVPISNHLYFYWYRQILGQKVEFLVSFYNNEISEKSEIFDDQFSVERPDGSNFTLKIRSTKLEDSAMYFCASRITMGPGELFFGEGSRLTVL.

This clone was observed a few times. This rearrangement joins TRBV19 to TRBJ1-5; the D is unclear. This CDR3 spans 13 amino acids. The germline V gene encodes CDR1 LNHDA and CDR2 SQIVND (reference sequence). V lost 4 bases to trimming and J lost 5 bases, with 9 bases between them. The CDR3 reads CASSRIGHQPQHF. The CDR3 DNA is TGTGCCAGTAGTAGGATCGGACATCAGCCCCAGCATTTT.

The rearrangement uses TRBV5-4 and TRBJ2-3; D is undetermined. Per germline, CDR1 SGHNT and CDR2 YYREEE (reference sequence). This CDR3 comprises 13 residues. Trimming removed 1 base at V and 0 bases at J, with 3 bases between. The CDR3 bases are TGTGCCAGCAGCTTGTACAGCACAGATACGCAGTATTTT. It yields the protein CASSLYSTDTQYF. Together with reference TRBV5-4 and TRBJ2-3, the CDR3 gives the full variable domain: ETGVTQSPTHLIKTRGQQVTLRCSSQSGHNTVSWYQQALGQGPQFIFQYYREEENGRGNFPPRFSGLQFPNYSSELNVNALELDDSALYLCASSLYSTDTQYFGPGTRLTVL.

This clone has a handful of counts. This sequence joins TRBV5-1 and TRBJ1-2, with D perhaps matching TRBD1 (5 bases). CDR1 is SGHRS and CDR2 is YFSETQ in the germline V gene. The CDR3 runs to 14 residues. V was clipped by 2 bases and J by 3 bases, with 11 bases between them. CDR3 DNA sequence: TGCGCCAGCAGCTTAGACAGCACGGACTATGGCTACACCTTC. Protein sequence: CASSLDSTDYGYTF.

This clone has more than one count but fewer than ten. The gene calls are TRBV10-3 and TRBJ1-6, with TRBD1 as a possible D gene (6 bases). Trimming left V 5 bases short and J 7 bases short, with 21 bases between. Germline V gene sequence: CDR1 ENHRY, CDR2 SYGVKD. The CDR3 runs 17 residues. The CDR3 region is CAISNSRGALGNSPLHF. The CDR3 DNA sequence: TGTGCCATCAGTAACTCGCGGGGGGCTCTTGGGAATTCACCCCTCCACTTT.

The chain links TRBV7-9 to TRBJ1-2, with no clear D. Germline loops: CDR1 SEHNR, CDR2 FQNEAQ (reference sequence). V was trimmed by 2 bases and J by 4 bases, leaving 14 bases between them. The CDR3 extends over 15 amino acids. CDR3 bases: TGTGCCAGCAGCTTACGGGGAAGCCTGACCTATGGCTACACCTTC. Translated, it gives CASSLRGSLTYGYTF.

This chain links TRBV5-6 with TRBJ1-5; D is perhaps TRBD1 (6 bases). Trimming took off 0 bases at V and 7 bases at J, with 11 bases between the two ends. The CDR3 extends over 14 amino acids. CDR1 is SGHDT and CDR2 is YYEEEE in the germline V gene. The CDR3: CASSLDRAGQPQHF. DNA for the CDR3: TGTGCCAGCAGCTTGGACAGGGCAGGGCAGCCCCAGCATTTT.

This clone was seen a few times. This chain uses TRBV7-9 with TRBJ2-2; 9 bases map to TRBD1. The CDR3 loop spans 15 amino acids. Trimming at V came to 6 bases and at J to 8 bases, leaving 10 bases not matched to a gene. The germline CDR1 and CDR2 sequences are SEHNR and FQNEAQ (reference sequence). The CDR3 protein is CASSHTGTGIGELFF. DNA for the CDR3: TGTGCCAGCAGTCATACCGGGACAGGGATTGGGGAGCTGTTTTTT.

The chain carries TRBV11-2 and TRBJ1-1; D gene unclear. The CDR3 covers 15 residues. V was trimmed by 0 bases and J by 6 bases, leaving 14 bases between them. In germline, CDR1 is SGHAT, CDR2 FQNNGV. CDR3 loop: CASSLDIGSRSEAFF. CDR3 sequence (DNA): TGTGCCAGCAGCTTAGATATAGGGAGTCGGTCTGAAGCTTTCTTT.

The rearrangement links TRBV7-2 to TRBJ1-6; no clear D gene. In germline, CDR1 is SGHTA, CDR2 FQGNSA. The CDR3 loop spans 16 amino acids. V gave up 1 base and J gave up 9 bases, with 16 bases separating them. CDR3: CASSLEVGVRGSPLHF. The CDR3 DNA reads TGTGCCAGCAGCTTAGAAGTAGGAGTTCGTGGTTCACCCCTCCACTTT.

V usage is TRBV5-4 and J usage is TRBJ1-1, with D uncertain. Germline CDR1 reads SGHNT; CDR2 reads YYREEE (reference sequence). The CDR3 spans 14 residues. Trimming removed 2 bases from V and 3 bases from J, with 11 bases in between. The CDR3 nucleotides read TGTGCCAGCAGCTTTATGGGGTGGGACACTGAAGCTTTCTTT. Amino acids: CASSFMGWDTEAFF.